These T cell receptor beta chains were read from a single sample in a study of blood T cell repertoires in COVID-19. Assay used: immunoSEQ multiplex PCR; TCRdb lists only in-frame clones, some missing. The sample contains about 270,000 clones, 75% to 90% of which appear only once. Material for sequencing was PBMCs or T cells enriched from blood (not recorded which). The receptors come from a young woman who had recovered from COVID-19. Both conserved end residues are trimmed from each CDR3. Not all rows give a size; the values are once, few, many and, for expanded clones, a class.

clone_size: -
v_call: TRBV4-1
j_call: TRBJ2-7
cdr3_aa: ASSQEASSYEQY

clone_size: -
v_call: TRBV9
j_call: TRBJ2-7
cdr3_aa: ASSVSEGDEQY

clone_size: -
v_call: TRBV20-1
j_call: TRBJ2-1
cdr3_aa: SAERQGLQF

clone_size: -
v_call: TRBV20-1
j_call: TRBJ1-1
cdr3_aa: SASVRGPFMNTEAF

clone_size: -
v_call: TRBV5-6
j_call: TRBJ1-6
cdr3_aa: ASSLQGAGNSPLH

clone_size: once
v_call: TRBV5-1
j_call: TRBJ2-7
cdr3_aa: ASSLADGGEQY

clone_size: -
v_call: TRBV9
j_call: TRBJ2-3
cdr3_aa: ASSTGVTSTDTQY

clone_size: -
v_call: TRBV5-6
j_call: TRBJ1-1
cdr3_aa: ASSLRTGPVGTEAF

clone_size: -
v_call: TRBV2
j_call: TRBJ1-1
cdr3_aa: AGLTYTEAF

clone_size: -
v_call: TRBV2
j_call: TRBJ1-2
cdr3_aa: ASSTGGGYGYT

clone_size: few
v_call: TRBV30
j_call: TRBJ1-2
cdr3_aa: AWRGYYGYT

clone_size: -
v_call: TRBV11-2
j_call: TRBJ1-1
cdr3_aa: ASSWDSPEAF

clone_size: -
v_call: TRBV11-3
j_call: TRBJ1-1
cdr3_aa: ASSSGQGSIFYMNTEAF

clone_size: once
v_call: TRBV28
j_call: TRBJ1-1
cdr3_aa: ASSLGQNTEAF

clone_size: -
v_call: TRBV4-2
j_call: TRBJ2-2
cdr3_aa: ASSRSGGAGGELF

clone_size: -
v_call: TRBV30
j_call: TRBJ2-7
cdr3_aa: AWRGLADYEQY

clone_size: -
v_call: TRBV6-1
j_call: TRBJ2-3
cdr3_aa: ASSATSGGPHSTDTQY

clone_size: -
v_call: TRBV19
j_call: TRBJ1-5
cdr3_aa: ASSMLGINQPQH

clone_size: -
v_call: TRBV5-6
j_call: TRBJ2-1
cdr3_aa: ASSLAGREHNEQF

clone_size: -
v_call: TRBV7-6
j_call: TRBJ2-7
cdr3_aa: ASRSGSSYEQY

clone_size: -
v_call: TRBV4-1
j_call: TRBJ1-3
cdr3_aa: ASSSTGTAGNTIY

clone_size: -
v_call: TRBV10-2
j_call: TRBJ1-5
cdr3_aa: ASSEAGGVNQPQH

clone_size: -
v_call: TRBV6-5
j_call: TRBJ1-6
cdr3_aa: ASSYGDSNSPLH

clone_size: -
v_call: TRBV27
j_call: TRBJ1-2
cdr3_aa: ASSRSSTGASDYGYT

clone_size: -
v_call: TRBV15
j_call: TRBJ1-2
cdr3_aa: ATSREGGNYGYT

clone_size: -
v_call: TRBV13
j_call: TRBJ2-3
cdr3_aa: ASSFATSGGADTQY

clone_size: -
v_call: TRBV15
j_call: TRBJ2-4
cdr3_aa: ATSRESGRTKNIQY

clone_size: -
v_call: TRBV5-1
j_call: TRBJ1-3
cdr3_aa: ASSLGTQGNTIY

clone_size: -
v_call: TRBV2
j_call: TRBJ2-7
cdr3_aa: ASSDRGAGNSYEQY

clone_size: -
v_call: TRBV4-1
j_call: TRBJ2-3
cdr3_aa: ASSRPGIRTDTQY

clone_size: -
v_call: TRBV9
j_call: TRBJ2-3
cdr3_aa: ASSPFAGGEADTQY

clone_size: -
v_call: TRBV19
j_call: TRBJ2-1
cdr3_aa: ASRTGTSINNEQF

clone_size: -
v_call: TRBV2
j_call: TRBJ1-2
cdr3_aa: ASRRAGARYGYT

clone_size: -
v_call: TRBV5-8
j_call: TRBJ2-5
cdr3_aa: ASTAGQGGQETQY

clone_size: -
v_call: TRBV7-9
j_call: TRBJ2-1
cdr3_aa: ASSPSRTGSYNEQF

clone_size: -
v_call: TRBV7-9
j_call: TRBJ1-2
cdr3_aa: ASSPSLGRDYGYT

clone_size: -
v_call: TRBV2
j_call: TRBJ2-7
cdr3_aa: ASRLAGGNVHEQY

clone_size: once
v_call: TRBV7-9
j_call: TRBJ1-2
cdr3_aa: ASSLILGTTNYGYT

clone_size: -
v_call: TRBV19
j_call: TRBJ1-4
cdr3_aa: ARYRSNEKLF